This TCR beta chain came from a study of cytomegalovirus exposure and HLA in healthy donors. Study outcomes and limitations: Productive rates of about 90% or about 30% were seen for most TCR beta V segments in an earlier analysis.

V was clipped by 0 bases and J by 2 bases; unmatched bases: 5. The germline V gene has CDR1 SGHRS and CDR2 YFSETQ. The CDR3 covers 16 residues. Regarding donors, all were healthy bone marrow donors. The primer mix had 60 Vbeta and 13 Jbeta primers. Clones were read by immunoSEQ multiplex PCR, and TCRdb kept only the in-frame ones, dropping some. The sample includes roughly 71,000 clones, roughly 80% of them seen just once. As for this clone: Its matching antigen is unknown.

This TCR came from a girl aged 10-17 years in good health and CMV-seropositive. The chain has TRBV5-1 and TRBJ2-3, with 8 bases matching TRBD2. The sample comprised PBMCs. The CDR3 sequence: CASSLGNSGDTDTQYF. The DNA for the CDR3 is TGCGCCAGCAGCTTGGGTAATAGCGGGGACACAGATACGCAGTATTTT.